This T cell receptor (beta chain) is from a study of blood T cells in healthy people across ages. Findings and caveats of the study: There were more naive CD4+ cells and higher diversity in long-lived donors than in aged donors.

Unmatched junction bases numbered 11, after V lost 4 bases and J lost 2 bases. This CDR3 contains 18 residues. Looked up from germline, CDR1 is MNHEY and CDR2 is SMNVEV (reference sequence). Primed by a sample-barcoded 5' primer and a J-beta primer mix, a second PCR proceeded for about 6 to 11 cycles. TCRdb redid the calling of the 5' RACE reads with MiXCR, one entry per CDR3 protein. Among about 2 million distinct CDR3 sequences listed, 49% were seen once. About this clonotype: Its specificity is unknown.

The sequence was collected from a woman aged 40 to 55 in good health. The specimen sequenced was blood. V and J are TRBV27 and TRBJ1-5; 10 bases align to TRBD1. Here the CDR3 DNA reads TGTGCCAGCAGTTCAAGCCGGGACAGGGGTCCGGGCAATCAGCCCCAGCATTTT. This sequence encodes CASSSSRDRGPGNQPQHF.